This T cell receptor (beta chain) came from a study of spatial heterogeneity in lung cancer. Ten or more counts support this clonotype. Antigen specificity is unknown. Trimming took 6 bases from V and 6 from J, leaving 17 bases between them. The CDR3 contains 15 residues. CDR1 and CDR2 (germline): SGHTA, FQGNSA. Study conclusions and caveats: Higher tumor mutation counts went along with higher counts of expanded intratumoral alpha and beta TCRs.

The time point is: sample taken at primary tumor resection. One entry per CDR3 protein, called by TCRdb with MiXCR from the 5' RACE reads. Of nearly 15,000 distinct CDR3 sequences detected, about 7% appear once; the ten largest clones hold 8.9%. The sequencing used lung tumor tissue, collected at surgery. The chain couples TRBV7-2 to TRBJ1-4, with D tentatively TRBD1 (5 bases). The receptor was isolated from a male donor with early-stage non-small cell lung cancer. The CDR3 is CASSRGPQRDEKLFF. CDR3 DNA sequence: TGTGCCAGCAGTAGGGGACCCCAGAGGGATGAAAAACTGTTTTTT. The full variable domain, in which reference TRBV7-2 and TRBJ1-4 provide the parts outside the CDR3, is GAGVSQSPSNKVTEKGKDVELRCDPISGHTALYWYRQSLGQGLEFLIYFQGNSAPDKSGLPSDRFSAERTGGSVSTLTIQRTQQEDSAVYLCASSRGPQRDEKLFFGSGTQLSVL.